These T cell receptor beta chains were read from a single sample in a study of cytomegalovirus exposure and HLA in healthy donors. This table comes from immunoSEQ multiplex PCR, and its TCRdb copy is limited to in-frame clones, with some not included. In the table there are some 150,000 clones, roughly 70% of which are singletons. Sequencing was done on a sample of PBMCs. All receptors come from a man in his thirties or forties in good health and CMV-seronegative. Each CDR3 is given without its conserved first and last residue. Each record gives: V gene, J gene, CDR3 protein.

V gene: TRBV7-9; J gene: TRBJ1-6; CDR3 protein: ASSLVHTGALESPLH
V gene: TRBV19; J gene: TRBJ2-1; CDR3 protein: ACSPREREGLANEQF
V gene: TRBV28; J gene: TRBJ1-6; CDR3 protein: ASSPYSYNSPLH
V gene: TRBV6-5; J gene: TRBJ2-5; CDR3 protein: ASSYSIPGAGGTQY
V gene: TRBV2; J gene: TRBJ2-3; CDR3 protein: ASQAGDTQY
V gene: TRBV30; J gene: TRBJ1-5; CDR3 protein: AWSGQGRQPQH
V gene: TRBV7-9; J gene: TRBJ1-4; CDR3 protein: ACKDRESEKLF
V gene: TRBV7-6; J gene: TRBJ2-1; CDR3 protein: ASSRALLAVYNEQF
V gene: TRBV18; J gene: TRBJ1-3; CDR3 protein: ASSGAGNTIY
V gene: TRBV27; J gene: TRBJ1-2; CDR3 protein: ASSRGGAFDGYT
V gene: TRBV19; J gene: TRBJ2-1; CDR3 protein: ASSIAGSTYNEQF
V gene: TRBV28; J gene: TRBJ1-2; CDR3 protein: ASSLAEDYGYT
V gene: TRBV5-1; J gene: TRBJ1-1; CDR3 protein: ASQRTTGGVDAF
V gene: TRBV13; J gene: TRBJ2-3; CDR3 protein: ASNFQGFPDTQY
V gene: TRBV9; J gene: TRBJ1-2; CDR3 protein: ASSVRVSGYDGYT
V gene: TRBV7-2; J gene: TRBJ2-7; CDR3 protein: ASSSGTSAYEQY
V gene: TRBV9; J gene: TRBJ2-1; CDR3 protein: ASSFPRRAPHNEQF
V gene: TRBV2; J gene: TRBJ2-7; CDR3 protein: ASRSRAYEQY
V gene: TRBV10-3; J gene: TRBJ2-2; CDR3 protein: AISPGGDTGELF
V gene: TRBV29-1; J gene: TRBJ2-3; CDR3 protein: SARGLATDTQY
V gene: TRBV5-4; J gene: TRBJ2-5; CDR3 protein: ASSLSRGGTQY
V gene: TRBV6-1; J gene: TRBJ1-5; CDR3 protein: ASSPRENQPQH
V gene: TRBV5-1; J gene: TRBJ2-1; CDR3 protein: ASSKMSSYNEQF
V gene: TRBV5-4; J gene: TRBJ2-3; CDR3 protein: ASSLTGGRADTQY
V gene: TRBV28; J gene: TRBJ1-6; CDR3 protein: ASSLDHGDRPH
V gene: TRBV2; J gene: TRBJ1-4; CDR3 protein: ASNPTRREKLF
V gene: TRBV6-6; J gene: TRBJ2-1; CDR3 protein: ASQLAGGYNEQF
V gene: TRBV5-1; J gene: TRBJ2-1; CDR3 protein: ATSRSSNYNEQF
V gene: TRBV9; J gene: TRBJ2-3; CDR3 protein: ASSFHPSDSTDTQY
V gene: TRBV28; J gene: TRBJ1-4; CDR3 protein: ASSLGAFEKLF
V gene: TRBV10-3; J gene: TRBJ2-1; CDR3 protein: AISESNGGEQF
V gene: TRBV5-1; J gene: TRBJ2-7; CDR3 protein: ASSLDRTAAYEQY
V gene: TRBV5-3; J gene: TRBJ1-1; CDR3 protein: ATPGGAGAF
V gene: TRBV7-8; J gene: TRBJ1-1; CDR3 protein: ASSIRTGGHTEAF
V gene: TRBV5-1; J gene: TRBJ2-3; CDR3 protein: ASSLGTVTDTQY
V gene: TRBV27; J gene: TRBJ1-1; CDR3 protein: ASSPPGINTEAF
V gene: TRBV5-1; J gene: TRBJ1-2; CDR3 protein: ASSPTGGAEGYT
V gene: TRBV5-1; J gene: TRBJ1-5; CDR3 protein: ASSTTPGQGGLRGNQPQH
V gene: TRBV5-1; J gene: TRBJ1-2; CDR3 protein: ASSLDPGTGSYGYT
V gene: TRBV2; J gene: TRBJ1-2; CDR3 protein: ASSATPRRGLSGYT
V gene: TRBV6-1; J gene: TRBJ1-2; CDR3 protein: ASSVDRENYGYT
V gene: TRBV4-1; J gene: TRBJ1-3; CDR3 protein: ASSQGTGNTIY
V gene: TRBV10-3; J gene: TRBJ1-1; CDR3 protein: AISSRGQGLRNTEAF